These 32 T cell receptor beta chains came from one sample sequenced in a study of T cell changes during pregnancy in multiple sclerosis. Produced via immunoSEQ multiplex PCR; TCRdb's table is partial and in-frame only. The sample shows around 88,000 clones, around 92% of them seen only once. The sequencing here drew on peripheral blood, taken after pregnancy. The origin of the receptors is a female donor in good health, enrolled as a control in a pregnancy study.

This chain uses TRBV7-2 with TRBJ1-6, with 8 bases aligning to TRBD1. The V gene end was trimmed by 3 bases and the J gene end by 7 bases; junction bases not matched to a gene: 5. CDR3 size: 15 residues. CDR1 SGHTA and CDR2 FQGNSA come from the germline V gene. Written as DNA, the CDR3 is TGTGCCAGCAGCTTTAGTACAGGGGGAAATTCACCCCTCCACTTT. Encoded protein: CASSFSTGGNSPLHF.

The J gene is TRBJ2-3, the V gene TRBV7-2; maybe TRBD2 (5 bases). The CDR3 has 14 amino acids. V lost 4 bases to trimming and J lost 6 bases, with 14 bases between them. Germline assignment: CDR1 SGHTA and CDR2 FQGNSA. The CDR3 here is CASSWSGVPDTQYF. CDR3 bases: TGTGCCAGCAGCTGGAGCGGAGTTCCGGATACGCAGTATTTT.

V gene TRBV15 combines with J gene TRBJ1-4; TRBD1 matches 8 bases. This CDR3 contains 15 residues. The germline V gene has CDR1 LNHNV and CDR2 YYDKDF (reference sequence). V was clipped by 7 bases and J by 7 bases; unmatched bases: 11. Here the CDR3 DNA reads TGTGCCACCAACCCGTCTGACAGGGGAGCTGAAAAACTGTTTTTT. This gives the protein CATNPSDRGAEKLFF.

This clone was picked up one time. This rearrangement joins TRBV9 to TRBJ1-1; D unresolved. Germline V gene lookup returns CDR1 SGDLS and CDR2 YYNGEE. Trimming took off 0 bases at V and 8 bases at J, with 17 bases between the two ends. The CDR3 loop spans 15 amino acids. CDR3 DNA sequence: TGTGCCAGCAGCGTAGCCGCGGTCCGAGGATCGGAAGCTTTCTTT. Translating gives CASSVAAVRGSEAFF.

V is TRBV10-3 and J is TRBJ2-7; 8 bases map to TRBD1. Germline V gives CDR1 ENHRY, CDR2 SYGVKD. The V and J ends lost 6 bases and 3 bases, in that order; junction bases with no gene match: 4. This CDR3 region has 13 residues. Here the CDR3 DNA reads TGTGCCATCAGGGGGGGACAGGACTACGAGCAGTACTTC. Translated: CAIRGGQDYEQYF.

V and J are TRBV5-1 and TRBJ2-3; 9 bases align to TRBD2. There are 16 residues in the CDR3. V gave up 4 bases and J gave up 9 bases; unmatched junction bases: 15. CDR1 and CDR2 from the germline V gene are SGHRS and YFSETQ. In nucleotides, the CDR3 is TGCGCCAGCAGCATATCCGGGACTAGCTCCCCCAGCACGCAGTATTTT. Its translation is CASSISGTSSPSTQYF. Full variable domain (rest looked up from reference TRBV5-1 and TRBJ2-3): KAGVTQTPRYLIKTRGQQVTLSCSPISGHRSVSWYQQTPGQGLQFLFEYFSETQRNKGNFPGRFSGRQFSNSRSEMNVSTLELGDSALYLCASSISGTSSPSTQYFGPGTRLTVL.

There are a few counts of this clone. V gene TRBV4-1 combines with J gene TRBJ2-7; 7 bases fit TRBD2. Trimming cost V 5 bases and J 2 bases; bases outside gene matches: 9. The germline CDR1 and CDR2 sequences are MGHRA and YSYEKL. This CDR3 has 15 amino acids. For the CDR3, the DNA is TGCGCCAGCAGCGCCCGGCGAGCGGGAACCTACGAGCAGTACTTC. The encoded protein is CASSARRAGTYEQYF.

The rearrangement uses TRBV2 and TRBJ2-5, with D unclear. TRBJ2-7 matches the DNA end more closely, so the J call is doubtful. The CDR3 loop spans 14 amino acids. CDR1 SNHLY and CDR2 FYNNEI come from the germline V gene. CDR3 sequence reads: CASRARIGPYEQYF. DNA for the CDR3: TGTGCCAGCAGGGCTAGGATAGGTCCCTACGAGCAGTACTTC.

This rearrangement joins TRBV30 to TRBJ1-1; 7 positions agree with TRBD1. CDR1 and CDR2 (germline): GTSNPN, SVGIG (reference sequence). After removal of 5 bases from V and 4 bases from J, the junction contained 4 bases not matched to a gene. The CDR3 is 12 amino acids. The CDR3, as DNA: TGTGCCTGGGAGGGGGACAGCACTGAAGCTTTCTTT. It is translated as CAWEGDSTEAFF.

The rearrangement uses TRBV5-1 and TRBJ2-5, with a tentative D call TRBD2 (5 bases). Germline lookup yields CDR1 SGHRS and CDR2 YFSETQ. V lost 5 bases to trimming and J lost 4 bases, with 21 bases between them. This CDR3 has 16 amino acids. CDR3 nucleotides: TGCGCCAGCAGTCCGGGATCGCAACCCTCCCGAGAGACCCAGTACTTC. This codes for CASSPGSQPSRETQYF.

The rearrangement links TRBV5-1 to TRBJ2-6, with unresolved D. CDR3 size: 17 residues. CDR1 SGHRS and CDR2 YFSETQ come from the germline V gene. Trimming left V 2 bases short and J 2 bases short, with 14 bases between. CDR3 protein: CASSFARMLAGANVLTF. The DNA for the CDR3 is TGCGCCAGCAGCTTTGCCAGGATGTTGGCTGGGGCCAACGTCCTGACTTTC.

The chain recombines TRBV10-1 with TRBJ2-1; 8 nucleotides match TRBD2. CDR3 length: 19 residues. Germline V lookup: CDR1 WNHNN, CDR2 SYGVQD (reference sequence). J lost 3 bases, V lost 7 bases, and 20 bases had no gene match. The CDR3 is CASNPSGTAGGPIYNEQFF. The CDR3 DNA reads TGCGCCAGCAACCCCTCGGGAACGGCGGGAGGTCCTATCTACAATGAGCAGTTCTTC.

The rearrangement uses TRBV9 and TRBJ1-2, with 8 nucleotides matching TRBD1. Trimming took 3 bases from V and 3 from J; bases not matched to a gene: 13. The CDR3 runs 17 residues. Germline CDR1 reads SGDLS; CDR2 reads YYNGEE. The CDR3 nucleotides read TGTGCCAGCAGCGCCCCCCTGACAGGGGTTGACGACTATGGCTACACCTTC. Translated, it gives CASSAPLTGVDDYGYTF.

The genes are TRBV10-1 and TRBJ2-1; D gene unclear. Germline V gene sequence: CDR1 WNHNN, CDR2 SYGVQD (reference sequence). Deletions cut 1 base from V and 4 bases from J, with 14 bases between. The CDR3 is 16 residues long. In DNA, the CDR3 is TGCGCCAGCAGTGAGTTCGCAGACCCAGGTTACAATGAGCAGTTCTTC. This sequence encodes CASSEFADPGYNEQFF.

As DNA, the CDR3 is TGCAGTGCGACCGGGTCCTCCAGCACCTTC. As protein: CSATGSSSTF. The chain carries TRBV20-1 and TRBJ1-2; no clear D gene. The CDR3 totals 10 residues. V was clipped by 6 bases and J by 13 bases, with 15 bases between them. Per the germline V gene, CDR1 is DFQATT and CDR2 is SNEGSKA (reference sequence).

The genes are TRBV19 and TRBJ2-5, with D tentatively TRBD1 (6 bases). The J call may not be correct, given that the DNA end is closer to TRBJ2-7. Germline V gives CDR1 LNHDA, CDR2 SQIVND (reference sequence). This CDR3 is built from 13 residues. In DNA, the CDR3 is TGTGCCAGTAGTGACGGACAGCTCTACGAGCAGTACTTC. This gives the protein CASSDGQLYEQYF.

The rearrangement links TRBV30 to TRBJ2-3; 13 bases match TRBD2. The germline V gene encodes CDR1 GTSNPN and CDR2 SVGIG (reference sequence). Losses at the gene ends were 3 bases for V and 2 bases for J; bases not matched to a gene: 14. The CDR3 consists of 19 residues. Here the CDR3 reads CAWRSLTWTSGGLTDTQYF. The CDR3 DNA reads TGTGCCTGGAGATCCCTCACCTGGACTAGCGGGGGACTCACAGATACGCAGTATTTT.

V usage is TRBV25-1 and J usage is TRBJ1-3, with a tentative D call TRBD1 (6 bases). CDR3 length equals 15 residues. V lost 4 bases and J 4 bases, leaving 14 bases between the germline ends. Germline CDR1 MGHDK, CDR2 SYGVNS. This chain's CDR3 is CASSAIQGSGNTIYF. CDR3 sequence (DNA): TGTGCCAGCAGTGCAATACAGGGTTCAGGAAACACCATATATTTT.

The V and J genes are TRBV28 and TRBJ2-3; 9 bases agree with TRBD2. The trim removed 8 bases at V and 1 base at J, leaving 13 bases unmatched. Germline values: CDR1 MDHEN, CDR2 SYDVKM. The CDR3 sequence is 17 residues long. This CDR3 is CASSLQKAGGGTDTQYF. In DNA, the CDR3 is TGTGCCAGCTCTCTCCAGAAAGCGGGAGGTGGCACAGATACGCAGTATTTT.

The chain links TRBV6-1 to TRBJ1-2, with 7 bases that match TRBD1. Germline values: CDR1 MNHNS, CDR2 SASEGT. V lost 2 bases, J lost 2 bases, and 8 bases stayed unmatched. The CDR3 runs to 16 residues. The CDR3 sequence: CASSEWRRQGNYGYTF. Here the CDR3 DNA reads TGTGCCAGCAGTGAATGGCGGAGACAGGGAAACTATGGCTACACCTTC.

This chain connects TRBV20-1 to TRBJ1-2; D may be TRBD1 (5 bases). The V and J ends lost 6 bases and 6 bases respectively, with 11 bases between them. Germline-derived CDR1 and CDR2 are DFQATT and SNEGSKA (reference sequence). The CDR3 extends over 11 amino acids. CDR3 DNA: TGCAGTGCCTCCAGGGAGGATGGCTACACCTTC. This codes for CSASREDGYTF.

The chain has TRBV6-4 and TRBJ2-1; 9 nucleotides line up with TRBD2. Germline lookup yields CDR1 MRHNA and CDR2 SNTAGT. Losses at the gene ends were 2 bases for V and 8 bases for J; bases not matched to a gene: 7. CDR3 length: 15 residues. The CDR3 here is CASSDGRGGLDEQFF. DNA of the CDR3: TGTGCCAGCAGTGACGGGCGGGGGGGCCTCGATGAGCAGTTCTTC.

The rearrangement joins TRBV9 to TRBJ1-6; D uncertain. Per the germline V gene, CDR1 is SGDLS and CDR2 is YYNGEE. The CDR3 length is 13 residues. Trimming pared 3 bases from V and 9 bases from J, leaving 10 bases between. The CDR3 coding sequence is TGTGCCAGCAGCGAGGCGGGGAGTTCACCCCTCCACTTT. Protein sequence: CASSEAGSSPLHF.

This chain connects TRBV11-1 to TRBJ2-7; 9 nucleotides align to TRBD1. The V gene's germline CDR1 is SGHAT and CDR2 FQDESV (reference sequence). There are 14 residues in the CDR3. V lost 5 bases and J lost 5; bases outside the gene matches: 7. CDR3 DNA: TGTGCCAGCAGCCCACGGGACAGGGCCCACGAGCAGTACTTC. Amino acids: CASSPRDRAHEQYF. Variable domain in full (rest from reference TRBV11-1 and TRBJ2-7): EAEVAQSPRYKITEKSQAVAFWCDPISGHATLYWYRQILGQGPELLVQFQDESVVDDSQLPKDRFSAERLKGVDSTLKIQPAELGDSAMYLCASSPRDRAHEQYFGPGTRLTVT.

On this clone itself: At one end the junction does not follow the germline gene, possibly because of a read error. This rearrangement joins TRBV19 to TRBJ1-5; perhaps TRBD1 as D (5 bases). Per the germline V gene, CDR1 is LNHDA and CDR2 is SQIVND (reference sequence). The CDR3 runs 16 residues. CDR3 nucleotides: TGTGCCAGTAGTATTAGGTCTGGGGGGAAGAATCCGCCCCAGCATTTT. The encoded protein is CASSIRSGGKNPPQHF.

V gene TRBV2 combines with J gene TRBJ2-7; 9 bases line up with TRBD2. The V gene end was trimmed by 8 bases and the J gene end by 6 bases; junction bases not matched to a gene: 5. The CDR3 covers 12 residues. From germline, CDR1 is SNHLY and CDR2 FYNNEI. The CDR3 sequence is CASQGGGGEQYF. The DNA of the CDR3 is TGTGCCAGCCAGGGCGGGGGGGGCGAGCAGTACTTC.

The chain carries TRBV6-5 and TRBJ1-5; 8 bases map to TRBD1. Germline loops: CDR1 MNHEY, CDR2 SVGAGI. CDR3 size: 13 residues. The V gene end was trimmed by 5 bases and the J gene end by 6 bases; junction bases not matched to a gene: 3. The CDR3 region has the DNA TGTGCCAGCAGTACAGACAGGGGTCAGCCCCAGCATTTT. Its protein product is CASSTDRGQPQHF.

The gene calls are TRBV28 and TRBJ2-7; D unclear. Trimming removed 3 bases from V and 3 bases from J, with 12 bases in between. CDR3 length: 14 amino acids. The germline gives CDR1 MDHEN, CDR2 SYDVKM. The CDR3 sequence: CASSFARDYYEQYF. As DNA, the CDR3 is TGTGCCAGCAGTTTTGCGCGAGATTACTACGAGCAGTACTTC.

The chain joins TRBV6-1 to TRBJ2-2; the match to TRBD2 covers 8 bases. The junction had 4 bases not matched to a gene; V was cut back by 6 bases and J by 4 bases. The CDR3 totals 14 residues. Per germline, CDR1 MNHNS and CDR2 SASEGT. This CDR3 is CASRDTSGTGELFF. CDR3 in DNA: TGTGCCAGCAGGGACACTAGCGGCACCGGGGAGCTGTTTTTT.

V usage is TRBV6-4 and J usage is TRBJ2-1, with TRBD2 as a possible D gene (5 bases). CDR3 length: 15 amino acids. Germline V gene data show CDR1 as MRHNA and CDR2 as SNTAGT. The V gene lost 5 bases and the J gene lost 1 base, with 12 bases spanning the gap. The CDR3: CASSPFIASYNEQFF. In nucleotides, the CDR3 is TGTGCCAGCAGTCCTTTTATAGCGTCCTACAATGAGCAGTTCTTC.

The chain couples TRBV6-6 to TRBJ2-3; 11 nucleotides line up with TRBD2. V lost 6 bases to trimming and J lost 4 bases; unmatched junction nucleotides: 6. The germline V gene encodes CDR1 MNHNY and CDR2 SVGAGI (reference sequence). The CDR3 sequence is 15 residues long. The CDR3 DNA follows: TGTGCCAGCAGCTGGGTAGCGGGAGGGTCAGATACGCAGTATTTT. This translates into CASSWVAGGSDTQYF.

This chain connects TRBV28 to TRBJ1-6; 7 positions match TRBD1. Germline V lookup: CDR1 MDHEN, CDR2 SYDVKM. The J segment lost 11 bases and the V segment lost 2 bases, leaving 18 bases of the junction unmatched. The CDR3 consists of 18 residues. The DNA of the CDR3 is TGTGCCAGCAGTTTAAAAGGACAGGTTTACCTCGGACAAGCACCCCTCCACTTT. It encodes CASSLKGQVYLGQAPLHF. Based on the CDR3 plus reference TRBV28 and TRBJ1-6, the full variable domain is DVKVTQSSRYLVKRTGEKVFLECVQDMDHENMFWYRQDPGLGLRLIYFSYDVKMKEKGDIPEGYSVSREKKERFSLILESASTNQTSMYLCASSLKGQVYLGQAPLHFGNGTRLTVT.